These T cell receptor beta chains were read from a single sample in a study of cytomegalovirus exposure and HLA in healthy donors. The repertoire was sequenced with immunoSEQ multiplex PCR; TCRdb's copy has only in-frame clones and lacks some. The repertoire has some 120,000 clones, 81% of them found once; the top ten carry 3.9%. Material for sequencing was PBMCs. These receptor sequences come from a woman in her 30s in good health and CMV-seronegative. Each CDR3 is given with its conserved first and last residue. A D gene is named only where the DNA matches it firmly. Not all rows give a size; the values are once, few, many and, for expanded clones, a class.

j_call clone_size d_call v_call cdr3_length cdr3_aa cdr3_nt
TRBJ2-5 . TRBD1 TRBV5-1 15 CASSYRSDRAETQYF TGCGCCAGCAGCTACCGGTCGGACAGGGCTGAGACCCAGTACTTC
TRBJ2-7 . TRBD2 TRBV28 20 CASSFWAGPGLAGGTYEQYF TGTGCCAGCAGTTTTTGGGCGGGCCCGGGACTAGCGGGAGGTACCTACGAGCAGTACTTC
TRBJ2-7 . . TRBV9 12 CASSPGLYEQYF TGTGCCAGCAGCCCTGGCCTGTACGAGCAGTACTTC
TRBJ2-1 . . TRBV18 15 CASSPIDSLSGEQFF TGTGCCAGCTCACCAATAGACTCTCTATCGGGTGAGCAGTTCTTC
TRBJ1-4 . . TRBV7-9 12 CASSLGSEKLFF TGTGCCAGCAGCCTCGGTAGTGAAAAACTGTTTTTT
TRBJ2-7 . . TRBV19 13 CASSTRRGYEQYF TGTGCCAGTAGTACGCGACGGGGCTACGAGCAGTACTTC
TRBJ2-6 . . TRBV27 17 CASSRTGLGSGANVLTF TGTGCCAGCAGTCGAACGGGACTTGGCTCTGGGGCCAACGTCCTGACTTTC
TRBJ2-2 . TRBD2 TRBV5-1 17 CASSSGLAGASTGELFF TGCGCCAGCAGCTCCGGACTAGCGGGAGCGAGCACCGGGGAGCTGTTTTTT
TRBJ2-6 . . TRBV18 12 CATDSGANVLTF TGTGCCACAGACTCTGGGGCCAACGTCCTGACTTTC
TRBJ2-1 . . TRBV28 15 CATRGGGNSYNEQFF TGTGCCACCCGAGGGGGAGGGAACTCCTACAATGAGCAGTTCTTC
TRBJ1-1 . . TRBV28 11 CASRGETEAFF TGTGCCAGCAGGGGAGAAACTGAAGCTTTCTTT
TRBJ2-1 once . TRBV7-6 13 CASIQGGYNEQFF TGTGCCAGCATACAGGGCGGGTACAATGAGCAGTTCTTC
TRBJ2-3 . . TRBV21-1 9 CASSKTARF TGTGCCAGCAGCAAAACAGCCCGTTTT
TRBJ2-3 once TRBD2 TRBV2 16 CASTTGTSGVTDTQYF TGTGCCAGCACTACCGGGACTAGCGGCGTCACAGATACGCAGTATTTT
TRBJ1-4 . . TRBV7-2 15 CASSLATGEGEKLFF TGTGCCAGCAGCTTAGCCACAGGTGAAGGGGAAAAACTGTTTTTT
TRBJ1-2 . TRBD1 TRBV18 16 CASSPRTGNTNYGYTF TGTGCCAGCTCACCACGGACAGGGAATACTAACTATGGCTACACCTTC
TRBJ1-1 . TRBD1 TRBV28 15 CASSENRGMNTEAFF TGTGCCAGCAGCGAGAACAGGGGCATGAACACTGAAGCTTTCTTT
TRBJ2-1 once TRBD2 TRBV7-9 19 CASSVTGLAGGTSYNEQFF TGTGCCAGCAGCGTTACGGGACTAGCGGGAGGGACCTCCTACAATGAGCAGTTCTTC
TRBJ2-1 . . TRBV2 16 CASSEERLSSYNEQFF TGTGCCAGCAGTGAGGAGCGGTTGAGCTCCTACAATGAGCAGTTCTTC
TRBJ1-6 . . TRBV6-6 15 CASTRPGPDNSPLHF TGTGCCAGCACCCGACCGGGTCCAGATAATTCACCCCTCCACTTT
TRBJ2-1 . TRBD2 TRBV2 18 CASSEAAETSGSRNEQFF TGTGCCAGCAGTGAAGCGGCCGAGACTAGCGGGAGCCGCAATGAGCAGTTCTTC
TRBJ1-5 . . TRBV9 15 CASSAGQYSNQPQHF TGTGCCAGCAGCGCCGGACAGTATAGCAATCAGCCCCAGCATTTT
TRBJ2-7 few TRBD2 TRBV5-1 15 CASSPGGGQPYEQYF TGCGCCAGCAGCCCTGGCGGGGGGCAACCCTACGAGCAGTACTTC
TRBJ2-7 . . TRBV7-9 16 CASSLGSGEHSYEQYF TGTGCCAGCAGCTTAGGGTCAGGTGAACACTCCTACGAGCAGTACTTC
TRBJ2-5 . . TRBV5-4 15 CASSQATVSQETQYF TGTGCCAGCAGCCAGGCAACAGTTTCCCAAGAGACCCAGTACTTC
TRBJ2-3 . TRBD2 TRBV12-5 16 CASGLVAGGGADTQYF TGTGCTAGTGGTTTAGTAGCGGGAGGGGGAGCAGATACGCAGTATTTT
TRBJ1-5 . . TRBV28 15 CASSSTQEFNQPQHF TGTGCCAGCAGTTCGACACAGGAATTCAATCAGCCCCAGCATTTT
TRBJ1-2 . . TRBV4-1 15 CASSQVTETNYGYTF TGCGCCAGCAGCCAAGTTACAGAAACTAACTATGGCTACACCTTC
TRBJ2-5 once TRBD2 TRBV9 16 CASSVGPSGKQETQYF TGTGCCAGCAGCGTAGGTCCTAGCGGGAAACAAGAGACCCAGTACTTC
TRBJ2-3 . TRBD1 TRBV27 15 CASSSRDRAPDTQYF TGTGCCAGCAGTAGCCGGGACAGGGCCCCAGATACGCAGTATTTT
TRBJ2-7 . . TRBV7-8 15 CASSGATRPDYEQYF TGTGCCAGCTCAGGGGCAACTAGGCCAGACTACGAGCAGTACTTC
TRBJ2-7 . TRBD2 TRBV5-1 15 CASSSSSGRWDEQYF TGCGCCAGCAGCTCCTCTAGCGGGAGGTGGGACGAGCAGTACTTC
TRBJ2-5 . . TRBV19 14 CASNKRGSQETQYF TGTGCCAGTAATAAGCGAGGGTCTCAAGAGACCCAGTACTTC
TRBJ2-5 . . TRBV6-6 13 CASSPQLQETQYF TGTGCCAGCAGCCCACAGCTCCAAGAGACCCAGTACTTC
TRBJ2-3 few TRBD2 TRBV4-3 18 CASSQDRAGGSMFNTQYF TGCGCCAGCAGCCAAGATAGAGCGGGAGGATCGATGTTTAATACGCAGTATTTT
TRBJ2-3 . TRBD2 TRBV7-6 20 CASSPPLATSGSLGGDTQYF TGTGCCAGCAGCCCACCGCTTGCGACTAGCGGGAGCCTAGGGGGAGATACGCAGTATTTT
TRBJ1-5 once . TRBV10-3 17 CAISESLQGDSNQPQHF TGTGCCATCAGTGAGTCTTTACAGGGCGATAGCAATCAGCCCCAGCATTTT
TRBJ2-5 . TRBD2 TRBV19 15 CASSILLAGAETQYF TGTGCCAGTAGTATCCTCCTAGCGGGAGCCGAGACCCAGTACTTC
TRBJ2-1 . TRBD2 TRBV4-2 19 CASSPSLAGGPWSYNEQFF TGTGCCAGCAGCCCATCTCTAGCGGGAGGGCCCTGGTCCTACAATGAGCAGTTCTTC
TRBJ2-3 . TRBD2 TRBV19 17 CASTLDRLAGVPDTQYF TGTGCCAGTACCCTAGACCGGCTAGCGGGAGTTCCAGATACGCAGTATTTT
TRBJ2-5 . . TRBV6-5 15 CASSVGQGSQETQYF TGTGCCAGCAGTGTTGGGCAGGGTTCACAAGAGACCCAGTACTTC
TRBJ2-7 . TRBD1 TRBV6-1 14 CASSVGTGGYEQYF TGTGCCAGCAGTGTTGGGACAGGAGGATACGAGCAGTACTTC
TRBJ2-5 . . TRBV6-6 14 CASRDRGLGETQYF TGTGCCAGCAGGGACCGGGGTTTAGGGGAGACCCAGTACTTC
TRBJ2-3 . . TRBV27 15 CASSHTSDMADTQYF TGTGCCAGCAGTCACACTAGTGATATGGCAGATACGCAGTATTTT
TRBJ2-3 . . TRBV18 14 CASSPQASTDTQYF TGTGCCAGCTCACCGCAAGCTAGCACAGATACGCAGTATTTT
TRBJ1-5 . TRBD1 TRBV6-5 14 CASSSTGPREPQHF TGTGCCAGCAGTTCGACAGGGCCCAGGGAGCCCCAGCATTTT
TRBJ2-7 . TRBD2 TRBV4-2 15 CASSPLAGGSYEQYF TGTGCCAGCAGCCCTTTAGCGGGAGGAAGCTACGAGCAGTACTTC
TRBJ2-7 . TRBD1 TRBV2 15 CASSQHQGAGYEQYF TGTGCCAGCAGCCAACACCAGGGGGCAGGCTACGAGCAGTACTTC
TRBJ2-1 . TRBD2 TRBV5-1 15 CASSKDSTSGNEQFF TGCGCCAGCAGCAAGGACTCGACTAGCGGGAACGAGCAGTTCTTC
TRBJ2-2 . . TRBV2 15 CASSEAQRNTGELFF TGTGCCAGCAGTGAGGCCCAGCGTAACACCGGGGAGCTGTTTTTT
TRBJ2-7 few TRBD1 TRBV28 15 CASSSRTGTSYEQYF TGTGCCAGCAGTTCACGGACAGGGACCTCCTACGAGCAGTACTTC
TRBJ1-1 . . TRBV4-3 14 CASSQDFRNTEAFF TGCGCCAGCAGCCAAGATTTCAGGAACACTGAAGCTTTCTTT